These T cell receptor beta chains were read from a single sample in a study of lymphopenia after photon versus proton radiotherapy. TCRdb keeps only in-frame clones here, not all; method: immunoSEQ multiplex PCR. The sample has 75,000 or so clones, around 82% seen once; the top ten hold 1.2% to 1.5%. The sample was peripheral blood, taken from a patient treated with proton-based radiotherapy. The receptors were sampled from a man aged 55-75 years with pancreatic cancer. CDR3s include the opening cysteine and the closing phenylalanine or tryptophan. The order of the fields is J gene, D gene, V gene, clone size, CDR3 length, CDR3 protein, CDR3 DNA. The D gene is left open where the match is weak. The size entry is marked missing in some rows and otherwise reads once, few, many or a size class.

J: TRBJ2-1
D: TRBD2
V: TRBV2
size: .
length: 15
CDR3: CASSVWLAGEAEQFF
DNA: TGTGCCAGCAGTGTATGGCTAGCGGGAGAGGCTGAGCAGTTCTTC

J: TRBJ2-1
D: .
V: TRBV28
size: .
length: 14
CDR3: CASSPGTVYNEQFF
DNA: TGTGCCAGCAGTCCCGGGACGGTCTACAATGAGCAGTTCTTC

J: TRBJ2-7
D: .
V: TRBV28
size: .
length: 13
CDR3: CASSFRGSSEQYF
DNA: TGTGCCAGCAGTTTCAGGGGTTCAAGCGAGCAGTACTTC

J: TRBJ2-1
D: TRBD2
V: TRBV28
size: .
length: 15
CDR3: CASRSGRTPENEQFF
DNA: TGTGCCAGCAGAAGCGGGAGGACGCCGGAAAATGAGCAGTTCTTC

J: TRBJ2-1
D: TRBD1
V: TRBV14
size: few
length: 13
CDR3: CASSHLGQNEQFF
DNA: TGTGCCAGCAGCCACTTGGGACAGAATGAGCAGTTCTTC

J: TRBJ2-1
D: TRBD2
V: TRBV5-1
size: .
length: 15
CDR3: CASSLGPSGNNEQFF
DNA: TGCGCCAGCAGCTTAGGGCCTAGCGGGAATAATGAGCAGTTCTTC

J: TRBJ2-7
D: .
V: TRBV11-2
size: .
length: 15
CDR3: CASSLGPGEEYEQYF
DNA: TGTGCCAGCAGCTTAGGGCCAGGGGAAGAATACGAGCAGTACTTC

J: TRBJ2-5
D: TRBD1
V: TRBV28
size: .
length: 16
CDR3: CASSSPATGLGKTQYF
DNA: TGTGCCAGCAGTTCCCCGGCGACAGGGCTCGGGAAGACCCAGTACTTC

J: TRBJ2-2
D: .
V: TRBV7-2
size: .
length: 13
CDR3: CASSLDGRGELFF
DNA: TGTGCCAGCAGCTTGGACGGACGAGGGGAGCTGTTTTTT

J: TRBJ2-7
D: .
V: TRBV7-9
size: once
length: 16
CDR3: CASSLSSNRTHYEQYF
DNA: TGTGCCAGCAGCTTAAGTTCGAATAGGACCCACTACGAGCAGTACTTC

J: TRBJ2-5
D: .
V: TRBV6-5
size: .
length: 14
CDR3: CASRRQGGQETQYF
DNA: TGTGCCAGCAGGAGACAGGGAGGGCAGGAGACCCAGTACTTC

J: TRBJ2-3
D: TRBD2
V: TRBV4-1
size: .
length: 16
CDR3: CASSQLAGAPGDTQYF
DNA: TGCGCCAGCAGCCAGCTAGCGGGAGCCCCGGGAGATACGCAGTATTTT

J: TRBJ1-5
D: .
V: TRBV19
size: .
length: 12
CDR3: CASRYSNQPQHF
DNA: TGTGCCAGTAGGTATAGCAATCAGCCCCAGCATTTT

J: TRBJ2-7
D: TRBD2
V: TRBV28
size: .
length: 15
CDR3: CASYTWGSGGYEQYF
DNA: TGTGCCAGCTATACCTGGGGTAGCGGGGGGTACGAGCAGTACTTC

J: TRBJ2-2
D: TRBD2
V: TRBV5-1
size: .
length: 18
CDR3: CASSTGLAARLNTGELFF
DNA: TGCGCCAGCAGCACCGGACTAGCGGCCCGGTTGAACACCGGGGAGCTGTTTTTT

J: TRBJ2-1
D: .
V: TRBV18
size: .
length: 14
CDR3: CASSPMGSYNEQFF
DNA: TGTGCCAGCTCACCAATGGGCTCCTACAATGAGCAGTTCTTC

J: TRBJ1-1
D: TRBD1
V: TRBV11-2
size: .
length: 12
CDR3: CASSRDRLGAFF
DNA: TGTGCCAGCAGCCGGGACAGACTGGGAGCTTTCTTT

J: TRBJ2-5
D: .
V: TRBV7-2
size: .
length: 16
CDR3: CASSLVASARGETQYF
DNA: TGTGCCAGCAGCTTAGTGGCTAGCGCCAGAGGGGAGACCCAGTACTTC

J: TRBJ2-4
D: TRBD1
V: TRBV5-4
size: .
length: 15
CDR3: CASSDRGDSKNIQYF
DNA: TGTGCCAGCAGCGACAGGGGGGACTCCAAAAACATTCAGTACTTC

J: TRBJ2-7
D: TRBD2
V: TRBV4-2
size: .
length: 15
CDR3: CASSQGTSSPNEQYF
DNA: TGTGCCAGCAGCCAAGGGACTAGCTCACCGAACGAGCAGTACTTC

J: TRBJ2-7
D: TRBD1
V: TRBV5-5
size: .
length: 13
CDR3: CASIRQGAYEQYF
DNA: TGTGCCAGCATACGACAGGGGGCCTACGAGCAGTACTTC

J: TRBJ2-2
D: .
V: TRBV2
size: .
length: 15
CDR3: CASSERAANTGELFF
DNA: TGTGCCAGCAGTGAGAGAGCAGCTAACACCGGGGAGCTGTTTTTT

J: TRBJ1-2
D: .
V: TRBV11-3
size: once
length: 16
CDR3: CASSLDGAGDSDGYTF
DNA: TGTGCCAGCAGCTTAGATGGGGCAGGGGATAGCGACGGCTACACCTTC

J: TRBJ2-1
D: .
V: TRBV18
size: .
length: 15
CDR3: CASSPPGQEGLEQFF
DNA: TGTGCCAGCTCACCACCCGGGCAGGAGGGACTTGAGCAGTTCTTC

J: TRBJ2-1
D: TRBD2
V: TRBV14
size: .
length: 15
CDR3: CASSQSLASGTQQFF
DNA: TGTGCCAGCAGCCAATCCCTGGCTAGCGGGACCCAGCAGTTCTTC

J: TRBJ2-1
D: TRBD2
V: TRBV14
size: .
length: 16
CDR3: CASSQVPAGGPFEQFF
DNA: TGTGCCAGCAGCCAAGTCCCAGCGGGAGGGCCTTTTGAGCAGTTCTTC

J: TRBJ2-3
D: .
V: TRBV6-5
size: .
length: 16
CDR3: CASSYSLGISTDTQYF
DNA: TGTGCCAGCAGTTACTCCCTCGGGATAAGCACAGATACGCAGTATTTT

J: TRBJ1-5
D: .
V: TRBV5-5
size: .
length: 15
CDR3: CASSLAGGPRGPQHF
DNA: TGTGCCAGCAGCTTGGCCGGTGGGCCACGGGGGCCCCAGCATTTT

J: TRBJ1-2
D: .
V: TRBV28
size: .
length: 15
CDR3: CASSPTSGFNYGYTF
DNA: TGTGCCAGCAGCCCGACATCCGGGTTTAACTATGGCTACACCTTC

J: TRBJ1-5
D: .
V: TRBV5-1
size: .
length: 14
CDR3: CASSLDSSTQPQHF
DNA: TGCGCCAGCAGCTTGGACAGTAGCACTCAGCCCCAGCATTTT

J: TRBJ2-7
D: .
V: TRBV19
size: .
length: 15
CDR3: CATATRRGGSYEQYF
DNA: TGTGCCACCGCAACCCGTCGAGGCGGCTCCTACGAGCAGTACTTC

J: TRBJ2-1
D: .
V: TRBV25-1
size: .
length: 16
CDR3: CASSDQPGMTGNEQFF
DNA: TGTGCCAGCAGTGACCAGCCCGGGATGACCGGCAATGAGCAGTTCTTC

J: TRBJ1-5
D: TRBD1
V: TRBV28
size: .
length: 15
CDR3: CASRQTGSGNQPQHF
DNA: TGTGCCAGCAGACAGACAGGGTCCGGCAATCAGCCCCAGCATTTT

J: TRBJ1-5
D: .
V: TRBV7-2
size: .
length: 13
CDR3: CASSLGTNQPQHF
DNA: TGTGCCAGCAGCTTAGGGACCAATCAGCCCCAGCATTTT

J: TRBJ2-7
D: .
V: TRBV4-2
size: .
length: 14
CDR3: CASSQELYSYEQYF
DNA: TGTGCCAGCAGCCAAGAGTTGTACTCCTACGAGCAGTACTTC

J: TRBJ2-3
D: TRBD2
V: TRBV7-2
size: .
length: 16
CDR3: CASSLQGGRSTDTQYF
DNA: TGTGCCAGCAGCTTACAAGGCGGGAGATCCACAGATACGCAGTATTTT

J: TRBJ1-1
D: .
V: TRBV21-1
size: .
length: 15
CDR3: CASSKSGTVNTEAFF
DNA: TGTGCCAGCAGCAAATCCGGGACAGTGAACACTGAAGCTTTCTTT

J: TRBJ1-4
D: .
V: TRBV15
size: .
length: 15
CDR3: CATSRATATNEKLFF
DNA: TGTGCCACCAGCAGGGCGACAGCAACTAATGAAAAACTGTTTTTT

J: TRBJ1-5
D: .
V: TRBV5-1
size: .
length: 18
CDR3: CASSSDFRRGIEDQPQHF
DNA: TGCGCCAGCAGCTCTGATTTCCGTCGGGGGATCGAGGATCAGCCCCAGCATTTT

J: TRBJ2-2
D: .
V: TRBV11-3
size: .
length: 15
CDR3: CASSLEALVTGELFF
DNA: TGTGCCAGCAGCTTAGAGGCCTTGGTCACCGGGGAGCTGTTTTTT

J: TRBJ2-1
D: .
V: TRBV5-4
size: few
length: 15
CDR3: CASSSGAGDYNEQFF
DNA: TGTGCCAGCAGTTCCGGGGCAGGGGACTACAATGAGCAGTTCTTC

J: TRBJ2-5
D: TRBD2
V: TRBV30
size: .
length: 15
CDR3: CACAIRAGVVETQYF
DNA: TGTGCCTGCGCCATAAGAGCGGGAGTGGTGGAGACCCAGTACTTC